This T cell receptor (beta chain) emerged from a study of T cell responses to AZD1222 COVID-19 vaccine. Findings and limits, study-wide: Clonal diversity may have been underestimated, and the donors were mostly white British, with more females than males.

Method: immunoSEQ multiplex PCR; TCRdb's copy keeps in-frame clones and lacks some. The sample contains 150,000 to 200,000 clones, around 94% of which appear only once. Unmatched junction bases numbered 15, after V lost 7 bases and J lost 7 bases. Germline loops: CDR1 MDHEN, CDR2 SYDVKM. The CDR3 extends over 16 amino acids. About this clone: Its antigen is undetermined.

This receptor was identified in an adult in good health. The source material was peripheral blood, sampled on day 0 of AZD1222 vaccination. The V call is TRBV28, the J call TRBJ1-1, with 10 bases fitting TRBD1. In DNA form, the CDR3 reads TGTGCCAGCACCCTCATCCTCCGGGACAGGGGAGGTGAAGCTTTCTTT. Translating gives CASTLILRDRGGEAFF.